These T cell receptor beta chains were read from a single sample in a study of shared clonotypes between healthy human individuals. TCRdb keeps only in-frame clones here, not all; method: immunoSEQ multiplex PCR. The sample contains approximately 1,000,000 clones, roughly 80% of which appear only once. The specimen sequenced was memory CD4+ T cells from PBMCs. The receptors stem from a man between 18 and 29 years old in good health. Some clones in this sample may be carry-over from other donors' samples. CDR3s include the opening cysteine and the closing phenylalanine or tryptophan. Each record gives: J gene, D gene, V gene, clone size, CDR3 DNA, CDR3 protein. D genes are given only for firm matches. Only some rows state a clone size, as once, few, many or a class for expanded clones.

j_gene: TRBJ2-3
d_gene: NA
v_gene: TRBV14
abundance: NA
CDR3nt: TGTGCCAGCATCCTAGGTGTCCGAGATACGCAGTATTTT
CDR3aa: CASILGVRDTQYF

j_gene: TRBJ1-2
d_gene: NA
v_gene: TRBV7-2
abundance: NA
CDR3nt: TGTGCCAGCAGCGTACGACAGAAGCTCCCGGGCTACACCTTC
CDR3aa: CASSVRQKLPGYTF

j_gene: TRBJ2-3
d_gene: NA
v_gene: TRBV9
abundance: NA
CDR3nt: TGTGCCAGCAATTGGTCCCCGGGCGGCACAGATACGCAGTATTTT
CDR3aa: CASNWSPGGTDTQYF

j_gene: TRBJ1-4
d_gene: NA
v_gene: TRBV5-1
abundance: few
CDR3nt: TGCGCCAGCAGCTTGGGGTTTTCGGGCCCTAATGAAAAACTGTTTTTT
CDR3aa: CASSLGFSGPNEKLFF

j_gene: TRBJ2-2
d_gene: NA
v_gene: TRBV5-4
abundance: NA
CDR3nt: TGTGCCAGCAGCAATCATGGAGGTGGGGAGCTGTTTTTT
CDR3aa: CASSNHGGGELFF

j_gene: TRBJ2-2
d_gene: TRBD1
v_gene: TRBV5-1
abundance: NA
CDR3nt: TGCGCCAGCAGCTTGGCCGGGACAGGGGACGTCACCGGGGAGCTGTTTTTT
CDR3aa: CASSLAGTGDVTGELFF

j_gene: TRBJ2-7
d_gene: TRBD2
v_gene: TRBV27
abundance: NA
CDR3nt: TGTGCCAGCAGTCCCAGCCCTCGACTAGCGGGAGGCGAGCAGTACTTC
CDR3aa: CASSPSPRLAGGEQYF

j_gene: TRBJ2-2
d_gene: TRBD2
v_gene: TRBV6-1
abundance: few
CDR3nt: TGTGCCAGCGGTCGACTAGCGGAGACCGGGGAGCTGTTTTTT
CDR3aa: CASGRLAETGELFF

j_gene: TRBJ1-5
d_gene: NA
v_gene: TRBV7-2
abundance: once
CDR3nt: TGTGCCAGCAGCTTTCTTGGAAGCAATCAGCCCCAGCATTTT
CDR3aa: CASSFLGSNQPQHF

j_gene: TRBJ2-5
d_gene: NA
v_gene: TRBV30
abundance: NA
CDR3nt: TGTGCCTGGAGTGTTACCTCGCTTGAGGAGACCCAGTACTTC
CDR3aa: CAWSVTSLEETQYF